The clone carrying this T cell receptor beta chain was picked up a small number of times. Its antigen is undetermined. Amplified regions were TCR beta CDR3 sequences from RNA transcripts. Initially, a first-round RT-PCR of the TCR CDR3 employed the HTBI primer set. TCRdb reprocessed the multiplex PCR reads via MiXCR and lists one record per CDR3 protein. The sample records 250,000 to 350,000 distinct CDR3 sequences, roughly 20% being singletons. The entry originates in a study of T cells in Graves' hyperthyroidism and ophthalmopathy. The study's findings and limits: In validation, the model predicted ophthalmopathy. These predictions came a median around 5.9 months before onset.

Trimming removed 6 bases from V and 4 bases from J; junction bases left unmatched: 3. Germline CDR1 and CDR2: SGHTA and FQGTGA. The CDR3 contains 15 residues. Pregnant or lactating patients were excluded, as were those with uncontrolled infection or other autoimmune disease. Fresh peripheral blood, about 10 ml of it, supplied the PBMCs. This sequence joins TRBV7-3 and TRBJ2-2; the match to TRBD2 covers 12 bases. The source material was blood. This clonotype was sampled from a man younger than 40 with Graves' ophthalmopathy. CDR3 DNA sequence: TGTGCCAGCAGAAAACTAGCGGGAGGCACCGGGGAGCTGTTTTTT. Translating it yields CASRKLAGGTGELFF.